The source of this TCR beta chain is a study of T cell changes during pregnancy in multiple sclerosis. Germline V CDR1 and CDR2: MNHEY, SVGAGI. The CDR3 length is 15 residues. Trimming took 6 bases from V and 7 from J, leaving 16 bases between them. Assay used: immunoSEQ multiplex PCR; TCRdb lists only in-frame clones, some missing. The sample holds tens of thousands of clones; roughly 92% are singletons and the top ten take over 3.5%. Sequences were derived from peripheral blood, sampled after pregnancy. The chain uses TRBV6-5 and TRBJ1-6; D call uncertain. This TCR was sampled from a female donor in good health, enrolled as a control in a pregnancy study. CDR3 in amino acids: CASREGGNYNSPLHF. The CDR3 DNA reads TGTGCCAGCAGGGAGGGAGGAAATTACAATTCACCCCTCCACTTT.